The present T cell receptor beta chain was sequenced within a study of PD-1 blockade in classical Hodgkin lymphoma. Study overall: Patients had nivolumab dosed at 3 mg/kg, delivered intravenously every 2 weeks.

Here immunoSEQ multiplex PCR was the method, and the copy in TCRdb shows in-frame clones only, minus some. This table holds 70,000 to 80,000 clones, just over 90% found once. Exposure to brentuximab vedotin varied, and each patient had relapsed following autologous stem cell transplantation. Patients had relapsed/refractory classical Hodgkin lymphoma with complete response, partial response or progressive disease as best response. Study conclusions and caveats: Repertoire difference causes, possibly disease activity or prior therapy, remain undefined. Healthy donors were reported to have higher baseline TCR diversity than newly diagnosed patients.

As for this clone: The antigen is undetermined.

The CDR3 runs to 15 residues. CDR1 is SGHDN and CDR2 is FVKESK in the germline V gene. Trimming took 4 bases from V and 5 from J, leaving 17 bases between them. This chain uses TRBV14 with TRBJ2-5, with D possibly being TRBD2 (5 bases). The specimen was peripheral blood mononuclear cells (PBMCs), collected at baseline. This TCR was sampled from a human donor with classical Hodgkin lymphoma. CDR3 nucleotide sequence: TGTGCCAGCAGCCCCGACTATCGCTTTATGGAGACCCAGTACTTC. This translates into CASSPDYRFMETQYF.